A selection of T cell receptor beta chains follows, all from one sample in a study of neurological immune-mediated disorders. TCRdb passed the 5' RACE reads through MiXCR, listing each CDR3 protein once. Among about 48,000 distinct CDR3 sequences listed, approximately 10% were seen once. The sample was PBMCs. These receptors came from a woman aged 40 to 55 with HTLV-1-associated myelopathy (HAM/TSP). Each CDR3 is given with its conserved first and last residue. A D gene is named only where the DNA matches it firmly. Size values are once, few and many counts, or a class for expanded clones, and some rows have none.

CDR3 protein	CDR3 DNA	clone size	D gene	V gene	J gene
CASSSPSPGASYEQYF	TGTGCCAGCAGTTCCCCCTCCCCGGGGGCCTCCTACGAGCAGTACTTC	many	NA	TRBV27	TRBJ2-7
CATSRANTGELFF	TGTGCCACCAGCCGGGCTAACACCGGGGAGCTGTTTTTT	many	NA	TRBV24-1	TRBJ2-2
CASSQGQSGGGVGYEQFF	TGCGCCAGCAGCCAAGGCCAGTCGGGGGGGGGCGTCGGTTATGAGCAGTTCTTC	many	TRBD2	TRBV4-1	TRBJ2-1
CASSPGERVYGYTF	TGTGCCAGCAGCCCGGGGGAGCGGGTCTATGGCTACACCTTC	many	NA	TRBV11-3	TRBJ1-2
CASSDLAKSDEQFF	TGTGCCAGTAGCGATCTAGCCAAGAGCGATGAGCAGTTCTTC	few	NA	TRBV19	TRBJ2-1
CASRRTDSRTPLHF	TGTGCCAGCAGGAGGACGGACAGTCGGACACCCCTCCACTTT	many	NA	TRBV6-2/TRBV6-3	TRBJ1-6
CASSGQYAATDMQYF	TGTGCCAGCAGCGGACAGTACGCGGCCACAGATATGCAGTATTTT	NA	NA	TRBV6-6	TRBJ2-3
CSGRLAGSGELFF	TGCAGTGGTCGACTAGCGGGGAGCGGGGAGCTGTTTTTT	many	TRBD2	TRBV20-1	TRBJ2-2
CASSEGQGAYEQYF	TGCGCCAGCAGCGAGGGACAGGGGGCCTACGAGCAGTACTTC	many	TRBD1	TRBV5-1	TRBJ2-7
CASSLGLAGAPYNEQFF	TGTGCCAGCAGCTTGGGACTAGCGGGGGCTCCCTACAATGAGCAGTTCTTC	many	TRBD2	TRBV9	TRBJ2-1
CAISDPGTGAYTGELFF	TGTGCCATCAGTGACCCCGGGACAGGGGCTTACACCGGGGAGCTGTTTTTT	many	TRBD1	TRBV10-3	TRBJ2-2
CASSAGGDIYNEQFF	TGTGCCAGCAGTGCCGGGGGCGACATCTACAATGAGCAGTTCTTC	many	NA	TRBV6-6	TRBJ2-1
CASSDGTEYGYTF	TGTGCCAGCAGCGATGGGACAGAATATGGCTACACCTTC	many	TRBD1	TRBV9	TRBJ1-2
CASSQHMTGFKGYTF	TGTGCCAGCAGCCAACATATGACAGGGTTTAAAGGCTACACCTTC	many	TRBD1	TRBV14	TRBJ1-2
CATSRDSRYQPQHF	TGTGCCACCAGCAGAGATTCGAGGTATCAGCCCCAGCATTTT	many	NA	TRBV15	TRBJ1-5
CASSPFGGGSYNEQFF	TGTGCCAGCAGCCCCTTCGGGGGGGGCTCCTACAATGAGCAGTTCTTC	few	TRBD2	TRBV7-6	TRBJ2-1
CASSYPQGGTEAFF	TGCGCCAGCAGCTACCCCCAAGGCGGCACTGAAGCTTTCTTT	many	NA	TRBV5-1	TRBJ1-1
CASSPQTGNYGYTF	TGTGCCAGCAGCCCCCAGACAGGGAACTATGGCTACACCTTC	many	TRBD1	TRBV14	TRBJ1-2
CAISDLDGYTF	TGTGCCATCAGTGATCTCGATGGCTACACCTTC	many	NA	TRBV10-3	TRBJ1-2
CATSLRQGLRLYQPQHF	TGTGCCACCAGCCTCAGGCAGGGGCTACGGCTTTATCAGCCCCAGCATTTT	many	NA	TRBV15	TRBJ1-5
CASSLSGGSGGELFF	TGTGCCAGCAGTTTATCGGGGGGCTCGGGCGGGGAGCTGTTTTTT	many	NA	TRBV27	TRBJ2-2
CASSLGSGGNQETQYF	TGCGCCAGCAGCTTGGGGAGCGGGGGGAACCAAGAGACCCAGTACTTC	many	TRBD2	TRBV5-1	TRBJ2-5
CASSVDAANTGELFF	TGTGCCAGCAGCGTAGATGCCGCGAACACCGGGGAGCTGTTTTTT	many	NA	TRBV9	TRBJ2-2
CSVEGTGDGTQYF	TGCAGCGTTGAAGGAACAGGGGACGGGACCCAGTACTTC	many	TRBD1	TRBV29-1	TRBJ2-5
CASSPTWNTEAFF	TGTGCCAGCAGCCCCACGTGGAACACTGAAGCTTTCTTT	many	NA	TRBV7-2	TRBJ1-1
CASSLEGDLGNIQYF	TGTGCCAGCAGCTTGGAAGGGGATCTAGGGAACATTCAGTACTTC	NA	NA	TRBV5-5	TRBJ2-4
CASSKQRGAHYEQYF	TGTGCCAGCAGCAAACAACGGGGGGCCCACTACGAGCAGTACTTC	many	NA	TRBV7-2	TRBJ2-7
CSAKRQVEQETQYF	TGCAGTGCGAAGAGACAGGTCGAACAAGAGACCCAGTACTTC	few	NA	TRBV20-1	TRBJ2-5
CASSLRAGPNTGELFF	TGTGCCAGCAGCCTCCGAGCGGGGCCGAACACCGGGGAGCTGTTTTTT	many	TRBD2	TRBV7-6	TRBJ2-2
CASSLEVDGEKLFF	TGTGCCAGCAGCCTCGAAGTGGACGGTGAAAAACTGTTTTTT	NA	NA	TRBV7-2	TRBJ1-4
CASRSVGENIQYF	TGTGCCAGCCGGAGCGTGGGCGAAAACATTCAGTACTTC	many	NA	TRBV9	TRBJ2-4
CAIGRGGLNEQYF	TGTGCCATCGGGCGAGGGGGGCTCAACGAGCAGTACTTC	many	NA	TRBV10-3	TRBJ2-7
CASSLSVLTGRVGKNIQYF	TGTGCCAGCAGTTTATCGGTATTAACAGGGAGGGTTGGCAAAAACATTCAGTACTTC	NA	NA	TRBV28	TRBJ2-4
CASSLEPSTDTQYF	TGTGCCAGCAGCTTAGAACCTAGTACAGATACGCAGTATTTT	NA	NA	TRBV7-6	TRBJ2-3
CASSSREFTEAFF	TGCGCCAGCAGCAGCAGGGAGTTCACTGAAGCTTTCTTT	many	NA	TRBV5-1	TRBJ1-1
CASSPDRLYGYTF	TGTGCCAGCAGCCCAGACAGACTCTATGGCTACACCTTC	many	NA	TRBV13	TRBJ1-2
CASRGAGGAYEQYF	TGTGCCAGCAGGGGGGCTGGGGGCGCCTACGAGCAGTACTTC	many	NA	TRBV2	TRBJ2-7
CASSMWLNTGELFF	TGTGCCAGTAGTATGTGGCTGAACACCGGGGAGCTGTTTTTT	many	NA	TRBV19	TRBJ2-2
CSAREGQGEYF	TGCAGTGCTAGAGAAGGACAGGGAGAGTACTTC	many	TRBD1	TRBV20-1	TRBJ2-7
CASSFVVFSDTQYF	TGTGCCAGCAGTTTTGTAGTTTTCTCAGATACGCAGTATTTT	many	NA	TRBV12-3/TRBV12-4	TRBJ2-3
CASSQPVAVVFQETQYF	TGTGCCAGCAGCCAACCCGTCGCAGTGGTGTTCCAAGAGACCCAGTACTTC	many	NA	TRBV3-1	TRBJ2-5
CASSLVRTDTDTQYF	TGTGCCAGCAGCTTAGTGCGGACAGACACAGATACGCAGTATTTT	many	NA	TRBV7-2	TRBJ2-3
CASSPGLAGAGETQYF	TGCGCCAGCAGCCCCGGACTAGCGGGGGCGGGAGAGACCCAGTACTTC	many	TRBD2	TRBV4-3	TRBJ2-5
CASSWTLADQETQYF	TGCGCCAGCAGCTGGACGCTAGCGGACCAAGAGACCCAGTACTTC	many	TRBD2	TRBV5-1	TRBJ2-5
CASSLLVDTQYF	TGTGCCAGCAGCTTACTAGTGGATACGCAGTATTTT	many	NA	TRBV7-2	TRBJ2-3
CASSASGGSHYNEQFF	TGTGCCAGCAGCGCCTCCGGGGGCAGTCACTACAATGAGCAGTTCTTC	many	NA	TRBV5-5	TRBJ2-1
CASSVSGFDGYTF	TGTGCCAGCAGTGTCTCGGGGTTTGATGGCTACACCTTC	NA	NA	TRBV25-1	TRBJ1-2
CASSQDLGEANTEAFF	TGCGCCAGCAGCCAAGACCTTGGGGAGGCGAACACTGAAGCTTTCTTT	many	NA	TRBV4-3	TRBJ1-1
CASSPKGSYTDTQYF	TGCGCCAGCAGCCCAAAGGGCTCTTACACAGATACGCAGTATTTT	many	NA	TRBV5-1	TRBJ2-3